This T cell receptor (beta chain) was profiled in a study of cytomegalovirus exposure and HLA in healthy donors. General observations from the study: Rarity marked most TCR sequences, yet some public TCRs occurred in many donors. According to an earlier analysis, most TCR beta V segments yielded productive rearrangements about 87% or about 30% of the time.

This clone was seen a few times. Its target is not known. Deletions cut 1 base from V and 5 bases from J, with 12 bases between. Germline V CDR1 and CDR2: SGHVS, FQNEAQ. The CDR3 is made up of 15 amino acids. Researchers ran the PCR with 60 Vbeta and 13 Jbeta primers. The assay was immunoSEQ multiplex PCR, and TCRdb's table has in-frame clones only and misses some. The data show approximately 160,000 clones, with around 79% seen just once and over 1.1% held by the top ten. This TCR came from a man aged 18 to 30 in good health and CMV-seronegative. V usage is TRBV7-8 and J usage is TRBJ1-5; D may be TRBD1 (5 bases). Sequencing was performed on PBMCs. The CDR3, as DNA: TGTGCCAGCAGCTTAGTGGGGGGGTCTGATCAGCCCCAGCATTTT. It translates to CASSLVGGSDQPQHF.